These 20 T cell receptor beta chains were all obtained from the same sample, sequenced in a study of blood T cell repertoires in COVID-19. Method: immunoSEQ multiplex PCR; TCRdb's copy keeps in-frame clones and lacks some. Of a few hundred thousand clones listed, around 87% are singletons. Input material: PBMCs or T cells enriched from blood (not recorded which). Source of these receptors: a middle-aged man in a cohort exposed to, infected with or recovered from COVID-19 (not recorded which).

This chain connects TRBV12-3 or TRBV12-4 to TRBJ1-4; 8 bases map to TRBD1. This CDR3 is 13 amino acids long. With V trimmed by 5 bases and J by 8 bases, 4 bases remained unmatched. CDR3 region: CASSGQGAEKLFF. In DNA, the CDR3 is TGTGCCAGCAGTGGACAGGGAGCGGAAAAACTGTTTTTT.

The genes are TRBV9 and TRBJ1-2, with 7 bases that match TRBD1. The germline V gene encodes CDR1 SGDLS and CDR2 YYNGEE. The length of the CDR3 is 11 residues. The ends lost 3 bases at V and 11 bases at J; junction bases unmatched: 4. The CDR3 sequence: CASSGGGRYTF. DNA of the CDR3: TGTGCCAGCAGCGGAGGGGGCCGGTACACCTTC.

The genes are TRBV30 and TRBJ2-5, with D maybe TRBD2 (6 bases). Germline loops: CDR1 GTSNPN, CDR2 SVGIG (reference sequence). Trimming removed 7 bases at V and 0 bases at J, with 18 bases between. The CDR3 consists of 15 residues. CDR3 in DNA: TGTGCCTTGATAGCGGTTGCGAGGGACCAAGAGACCCAGTACTTC. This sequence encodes CALIAVARDQETQYF.

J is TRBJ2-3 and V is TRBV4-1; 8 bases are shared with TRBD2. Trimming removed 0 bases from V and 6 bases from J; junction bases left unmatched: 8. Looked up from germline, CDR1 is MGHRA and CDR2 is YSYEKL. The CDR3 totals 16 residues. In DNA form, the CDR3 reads TGCGCCAGCAGCCAAGATCCCGGGAGGGGTGCGGATACGCAGTATTTT. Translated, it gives CASSQDPGRGADTQYF.

Written as DNA, the CDR3 is TGTGCCAGCAGCTCCCCTAGCGGGAGGGCCGGTTTTGAAGAGACCCAGTACTTC. Its translation: CASSSPSGRAGFEETQYF. The rearrangement joins TRBV9 to TRBJ2-5; 12 bases match TRBD2. CDR1 and CDR2 from the germline V gene are SGDLS and YYNGEE. The CDR3 totals 18 residues. The V gene end was trimmed by 4 bases and the J gene end by 3 bases; junction bases not matched to a gene: 13.

The CDR3 coding sequence is TGCGCCAGCAGCCAAGACCCGACAGGGCGGAGTGAAAAACTGTTTTTT. Translated: CASSQDPTGRSEKLFF. This chain joins TRBV4-1 and TRBJ1-4; 7 nucleotides match TRBD1. J lost 7 bases, V lost 0 bases, and 8 bases had no gene match. The CDR3 is 16 residues long. Germline CDR1 reads MGHRA; CDR2 reads YSYEKL.

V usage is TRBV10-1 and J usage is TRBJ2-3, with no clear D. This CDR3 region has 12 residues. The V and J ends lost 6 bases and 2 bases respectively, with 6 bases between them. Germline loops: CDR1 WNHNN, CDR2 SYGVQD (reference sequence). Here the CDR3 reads CASRGDTDTQYF. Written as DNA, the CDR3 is TGCGCCAGCAGAGGAGACACAGATACGCAGTATTTT.

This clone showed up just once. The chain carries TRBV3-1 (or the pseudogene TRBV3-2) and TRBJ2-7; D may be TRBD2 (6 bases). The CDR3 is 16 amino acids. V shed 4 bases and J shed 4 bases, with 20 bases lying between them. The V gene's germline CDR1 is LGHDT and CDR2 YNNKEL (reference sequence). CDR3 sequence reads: CASSPLITGRRYEQYF. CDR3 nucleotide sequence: TGTGCCAGCAGCCCCTTGATCACCGGGAGAAGGTACGAGCAGTACTTC.

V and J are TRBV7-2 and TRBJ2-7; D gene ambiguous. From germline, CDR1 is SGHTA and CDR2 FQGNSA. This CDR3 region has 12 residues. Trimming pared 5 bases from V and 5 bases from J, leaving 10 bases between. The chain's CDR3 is CASSKSRHEQYF. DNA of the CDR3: TGTGCCAGCAGCAAGAGCAGGCACGAGCAGTACTTC.

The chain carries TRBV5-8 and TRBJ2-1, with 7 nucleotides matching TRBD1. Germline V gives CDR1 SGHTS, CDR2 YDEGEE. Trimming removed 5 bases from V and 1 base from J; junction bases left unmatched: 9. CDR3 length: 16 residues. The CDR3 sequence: CASSPTGTQSYNEQFF. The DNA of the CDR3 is TGTGCCAGCAGTCCGACAGGGACCCAATCCTACAATGAGCAGTTCTTC.

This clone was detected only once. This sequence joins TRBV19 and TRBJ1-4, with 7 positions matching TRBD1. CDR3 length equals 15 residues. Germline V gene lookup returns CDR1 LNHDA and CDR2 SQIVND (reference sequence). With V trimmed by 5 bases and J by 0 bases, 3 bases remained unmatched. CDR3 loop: CASSSGTATNEKLFF. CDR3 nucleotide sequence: TGTGCCAGTAGTTCCGGGACAGCAACTAATGAAAAACTGTTTTTT.

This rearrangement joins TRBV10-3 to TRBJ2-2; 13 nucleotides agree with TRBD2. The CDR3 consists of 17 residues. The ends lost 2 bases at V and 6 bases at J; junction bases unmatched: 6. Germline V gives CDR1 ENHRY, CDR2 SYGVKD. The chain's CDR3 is CAISETLLAGGPGELFF. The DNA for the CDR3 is TGTGCCATCAGTGAGACTCTACTAGCGGGAGGGCCCGGGGAGCTGTTTTTT.

The DNA for the CDR3 is TGTGCCATCAGTGTATCACCGGGACAGAAATTCATGAACACTGAAGCTTTCTTT. It translates to CAISVSPGQKFMNTEAFF. The V call is TRBV10-3, the J call TRBJ1-1; 7 bases fit TRBD1. The J segment lost 0 bases and the V segment lost 4 bases, leaving 14 bases of the junction unmatched. This CDR3 spans 18 amino acids. Germline values: CDR1 ENHRY, CDR2 SYGVKD.

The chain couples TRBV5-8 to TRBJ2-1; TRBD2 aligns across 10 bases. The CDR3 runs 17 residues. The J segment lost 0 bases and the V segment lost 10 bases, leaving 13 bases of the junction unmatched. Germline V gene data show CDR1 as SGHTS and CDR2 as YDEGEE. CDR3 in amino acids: CAGLAPAGGSSYNEQFF. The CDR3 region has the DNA TGTGCCGGTCTTGCTCCAGCGGGAGGGAGCTCCTACAATGAGCAGTTCTTC.

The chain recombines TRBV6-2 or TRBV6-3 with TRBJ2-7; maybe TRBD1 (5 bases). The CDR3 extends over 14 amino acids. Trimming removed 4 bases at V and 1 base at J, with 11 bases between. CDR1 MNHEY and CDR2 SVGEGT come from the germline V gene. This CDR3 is CASSFLSGSYEQYF. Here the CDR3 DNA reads TGTGCCAGCAGTTTTCTCTCAGGGTCCTACGAGCAGTACTTC.

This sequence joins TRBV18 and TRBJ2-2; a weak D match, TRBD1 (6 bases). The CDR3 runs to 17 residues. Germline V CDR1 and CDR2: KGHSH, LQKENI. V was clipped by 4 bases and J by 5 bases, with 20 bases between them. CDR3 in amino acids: CASSRDTLTRTTGELFF. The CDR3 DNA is TGTGCCAGCTCACGGGACACCCTGACTCGGACGACCGGGGAGCTGTTTTTT.

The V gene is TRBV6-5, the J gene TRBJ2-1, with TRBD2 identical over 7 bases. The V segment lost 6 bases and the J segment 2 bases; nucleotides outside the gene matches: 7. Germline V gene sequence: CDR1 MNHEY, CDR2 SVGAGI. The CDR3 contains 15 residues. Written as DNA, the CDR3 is TGTGCCAGCAGCCCGGGAGCGGGACCCTACAATGAGCAGTTCTTC. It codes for CASSPGAGPYNEQFF.

This CDR3 reads CASSLNRGDQPQHF. The CDR3 nucleotides are TGTGCCAGCTCTTTAAACAGGGGGGATCAGCCCCAGCATTTT. The chain joins TRBV18 to TRBJ1-5; 8 nucleotides match TRBD1. The CDR3 sequence is 14 residues long. Trimming cost V 6 bases and J 5 bases; bases outside gene matches: 6. From germline, CDR1 is KGHSH and CDR2 LQKENI.

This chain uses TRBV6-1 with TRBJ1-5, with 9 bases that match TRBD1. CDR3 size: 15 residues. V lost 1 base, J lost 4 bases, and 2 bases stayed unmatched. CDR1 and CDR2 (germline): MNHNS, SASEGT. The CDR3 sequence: CASSEGGQGNQPQHF. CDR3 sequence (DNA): TGTGCCAGCAGTGAAGGAGGACAGGGGAATCAGCCCCAGCATTTT.

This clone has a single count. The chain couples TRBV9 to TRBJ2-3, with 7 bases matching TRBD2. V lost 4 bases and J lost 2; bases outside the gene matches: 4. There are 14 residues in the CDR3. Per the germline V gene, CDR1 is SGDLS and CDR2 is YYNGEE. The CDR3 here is CASSRLALTDTQYF. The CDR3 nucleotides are TGTGCCAGCAGCCGACTAGCTCTCACAGATACGCAGTATTTT.